This T cell receptor beta chain was identified during a study of blood T cell repertoires in COVID-19. Across the study: The origin of the acute and convalescent COVID-19 samples was the United States, Italy and Spain. Sample material is recorded as cDNA or gDNA derived from T cells, B-cell-depleted T cells, or PBMCs.

As processed by the authors: Estimated nucleated cell counts came from reference gene primer amplification. Assay: immunoSEQ multiplex PCR; the TCRdb copy retains only in-frame clones and omits some. The V and J calls and clone size come from that table; D and trimming were worked out from the DNA. The top ten hold 3.5% to 5% of the sample, which has 200,000 or so clones, about nine tenths seen once. The CDR3 has 14 residues. Trimming pared 7 bases from V and 1 base from J, leaving 11 bases between. Germline V gene sequence: CDR1 WSHSY, CDR2 SAAADI. Material: peripheral blood. The chain employs TRBV10-2 and TRBJ2-1; perhaps TRBD1 as D (6 bases). This receptor was taken from a man in his fifties with acute or convalescent COVID-19. The CDR3 DNA reads as TGCGCCAGCACCGAGGGACAATCCTACAATGAGCAGTTCTTC. It encodes CASTEGQSYNEQFF.